The next 7 T cell receptor beta chains were all read from a single sample in a study of shared clonotypes between healthy human individuals (TCRdb year 2020). The library was built by means of the immunoSEQ multiplex PCR assay. TCRdb holds this immuneACCESS table with in-frame rearrangements only. Some clones are missing; in checked studies, unresolved V genes explain under half, and the rest has no known cause. This sample comprises about 1 million clones, about 80% of them detected only once. The top ten clonotypes cover approximately 1.5% of the sample. The sequenced material came from memory CD4+ T cells sorted from blood. Explained via the paper, the cell subset or site label denotes: CD45RA-negative fraction. Receptor source: a man aged 18-30 years in good health.

This clone turned up a few times. The chain recombines TRBV7-2 with TRBJ2-1; 16 positions agree with TRBD2. This CDR3 comprises 16 residues. Looked up from germline, CDR1 is SGHTA and CDR2 is FQGNSA. Trimming cost V 3 bases and J 8 bases; bases outside gene matches: 4. CDR3 DNA sequence: TGTGCCAGCAGCTTGGGACTAGCGGGGGGGCAGGATGAGCAGTTCTTC. It specifies CASSLGLAGGQDEQFF.

This clone was counted only a few times. The rearrangement joins TRBV4-1 to TRBJ1-2; TRBD1 matches at 10 bases. Germline CDR1 and CDR2: MGHRA and YSYEKL. V shed 4 bases, J shed 4 bases, and the junction held 6 bases outside the gene matches. This CDR3 has 15 residues. CDR3 loop: CASSLRQGASYGYTF. The CDR3 nucleotides are TGCGCCAGCAGCCTCAGACAGGGGGCCTCCTATGGCTACACCTTC.

The chain combines TRBV6-1 with TRBJ1-5; D ambiguous. V shed 7 bases and J shed 1 base, with 5 bases lying between them. CDR3 length: 12 amino acids. Per germline, CDR1 MNHNS and CDR2 SASEGT. Written as DNA, the CDR3 is TGTGCCAGCACCCTGAGCAATCAGCCCCAGCATTTT. The encoded protein is CASTLSNQPQHF.

The CDR3 sequence: CASSESGGTEAFF. CDR3 DNA: TGTGCCAGCAGTGAGTCGGGAGGCACTGAAGCTTTCTTT. The V call is TRBV7-3, the J call TRBJ1-1; D gene ambiguous. Germline-derived CDR1 and CDR2 are SGHTA and FQGTGA. V was cut by 6 bases and J by 4 bases, with 12 bases left in between. CDR3 length equals 13 residues.

The chain carries TRBV5-4 and TRBJ1-6; 7 positions agree with TRBD1. The CDR3 spans 14 residues. Per the germline V gene, CDR1 is SGHNT and CDR2 is YYREEE (reference sequence). The trim removed 5 bases at V and 8 bases at J, leaving 7 bases unmatched. The CDR3 region is CASRRDRDDSPLHF. The CDR3 nucleotides are TGTGCCAGCAGACGCGACAGGGACGATTCACCCCTCCACTTT.

In its sample, this clone was seen once. The CDR3 DNA reads as TGTGCCAGCAGCCAATTAGGGGGCGGCGGGGAGCTGTTTTTT. The encoded protein is CASSQLGGGGELFF. This chain links TRBV14 with TRBJ2-2, with 7 bases lining up with TRBD1. J gave up 7 bases and V 2 bases, and 4 bases lay outside the gene matches. There are 14 residues in the CDR3. Germline CDR1 reads SGHDN; CDR2 reads FVKESK. Complete variable domain (other parts from reference TRBV14 and TRBJ2-2): EAGVTQFPSHSVIEKGQTVTLRCDPISGHDNLYWYRRVMGKEIKFLLHFVKESKQDESGMPNNRFLAERTGGTYSTLKVQPAELEDSGVYFCASSQLGGGGELFFGEGSRLTVL.

The CDR3 DNA follows: TGTGCCAGCAGCCTAGCGCCCAGCAGCTTGGAGACCCAGTACTTC. Encoded protein: CASSLAPSSLETQYF. The rearrangement uses TRBV5-5 and TRBJ2-5, with a possible D match to TRBD2 (6 bases). The CDR3 runs to 15 residues. Trimming left V 4 bases short and J 5 bases short, with 18 bases between. Germline V lookup: CDR1 SGHKS, CDR2 YYEKEE (reference sequence).